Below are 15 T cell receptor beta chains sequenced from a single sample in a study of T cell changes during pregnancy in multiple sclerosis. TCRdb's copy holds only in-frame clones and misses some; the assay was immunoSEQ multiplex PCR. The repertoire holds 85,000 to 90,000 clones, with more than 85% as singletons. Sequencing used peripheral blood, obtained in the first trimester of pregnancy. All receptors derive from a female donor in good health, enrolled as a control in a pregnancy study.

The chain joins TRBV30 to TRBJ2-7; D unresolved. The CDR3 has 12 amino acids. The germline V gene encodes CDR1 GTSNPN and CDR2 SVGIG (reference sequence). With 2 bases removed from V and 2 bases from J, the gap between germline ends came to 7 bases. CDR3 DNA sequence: TGTGCCTGGAGTTCCCCAACCTACGAGCAGTACTTC. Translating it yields CAWSSPTYEQYF.

Here the CDR3 DNA reads TGCGCCAGCAGCCAAGTTGGGGGGGTGGTGGGCTACACCTTC. It encodes CASSQVGGVVGYTF. The chain combines TRBV4-3 with TRBJ1-2, with D perhaps matching TRBD1 (5 bases). The CDR3 runs 14 residues. Trimming left V 1 base short and J 8 bases short, with 14 bases between. Germline lookup yields CDR1 LGHNA and CDR2 YSLEER.

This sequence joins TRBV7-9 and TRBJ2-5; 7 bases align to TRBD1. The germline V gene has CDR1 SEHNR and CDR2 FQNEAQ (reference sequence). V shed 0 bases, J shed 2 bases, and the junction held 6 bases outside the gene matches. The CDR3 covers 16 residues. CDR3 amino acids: CASSLALKGAQETQYF. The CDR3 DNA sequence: TGTGCCAGCAGCTTAGCCCTTAAGGGGGCTCAAGAGACCCAGTACTTC.

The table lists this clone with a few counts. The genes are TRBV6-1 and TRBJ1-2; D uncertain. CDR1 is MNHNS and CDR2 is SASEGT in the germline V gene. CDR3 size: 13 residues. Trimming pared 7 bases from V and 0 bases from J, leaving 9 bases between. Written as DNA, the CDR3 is TGTGCCAGCAATATCGGGGCTAACTATGGCTACACCTTC. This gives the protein CASNIGANYGYTF.

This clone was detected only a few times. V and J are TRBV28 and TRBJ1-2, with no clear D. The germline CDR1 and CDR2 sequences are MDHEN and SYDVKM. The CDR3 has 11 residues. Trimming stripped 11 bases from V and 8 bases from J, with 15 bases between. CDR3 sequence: CAGLTVGGYTF. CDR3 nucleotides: TGTGCCGGACTTACAGTAGGAGGCTACACCTTC.

The CDR3 DNA sequence: TGTGCCAGCAGCTTACAATCAGCGGGGGCTGAATACGAGCAGTACTTC. It encodes CASSLQSAGAEYEQYF. This chain links TRBV7-9 with TRBJ2-7; TRBD2 matches at 8 bases. Germline V gene sequence: CDR1 SEHNR, CDR2 FQNEAQ (reference sequence). This CDR3 spans 16 amino acids. The ends lost 2 bases at V and 4 bases at J; junction bases unmatched: 10.

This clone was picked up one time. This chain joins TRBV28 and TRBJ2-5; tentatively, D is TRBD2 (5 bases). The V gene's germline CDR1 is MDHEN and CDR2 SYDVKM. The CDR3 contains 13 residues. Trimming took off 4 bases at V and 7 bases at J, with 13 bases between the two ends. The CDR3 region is CASSWASRGTQYF. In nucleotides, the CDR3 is TGTGCCAGCAGTTGGGCTAGCCGGGGGACCCAGTACTTC. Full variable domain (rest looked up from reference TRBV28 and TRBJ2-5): DVKVTQSSRYLVKRTGEKVFLECVQDMDHENMFWYRQDPGLGLRLIYFSYDVKMKEKGDIPEGYSVSREKKERFSLILESASTNQTSMYLCASSWASRGTQYFGPGTRLLVL.

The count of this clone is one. CDR3 protein: CASSLQGSWTEAFF. The CDR3 nucleotides are TGCGCCAGCAGCCTACAGGGATCCTGGACTGAAGCTTTCTTT. The rearrangement links TRBV5-1 to TRBJ1-1, with a tentative D call TRBD1 (6 bases). This CDR3 comprises 14 residues. The V and J ends lost 4 bases and 5 bases respectively, with 15 bases between them. In germline, CDR1 is SGHRS, CDR2 YFSETQ.

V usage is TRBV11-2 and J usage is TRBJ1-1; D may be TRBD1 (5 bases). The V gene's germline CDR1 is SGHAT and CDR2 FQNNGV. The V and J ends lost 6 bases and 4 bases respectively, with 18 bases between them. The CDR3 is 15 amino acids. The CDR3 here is CASSSSRGGGTEAFF. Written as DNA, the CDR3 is TGTGCCAGCAGTTCCAGCCGGGGGGGAGGCACTGAAGCTTTCTTT.

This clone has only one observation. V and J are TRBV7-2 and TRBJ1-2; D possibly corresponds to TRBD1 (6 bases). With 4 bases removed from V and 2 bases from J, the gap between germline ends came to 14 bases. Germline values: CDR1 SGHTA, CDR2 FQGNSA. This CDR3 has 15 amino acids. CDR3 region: CASSSRDIKNYGYTF. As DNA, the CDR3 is TGTGCCAGCAGCTCCCGGGACATAAAAAACTATGGCTACACCTTC. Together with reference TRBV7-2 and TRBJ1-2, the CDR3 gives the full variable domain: GAGVSQSPSNKVTEKGKDVELRCDPISGHTALYWYRQSLGQGLEFLIYFQGNSAPDKSGLPSDRFSAERTGGSVSTLTIQRTQQEDSAVYLCASSSRDIKNYGYTFGSGTRLTVV.

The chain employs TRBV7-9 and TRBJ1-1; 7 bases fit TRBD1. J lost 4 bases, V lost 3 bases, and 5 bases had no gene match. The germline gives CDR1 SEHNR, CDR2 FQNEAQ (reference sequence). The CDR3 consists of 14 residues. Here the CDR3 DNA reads TGTGCCAGCAGCTTTGGGACAGATGGCACTGAAGCTTTCTTT. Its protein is CASSFGTDGTEAFF.

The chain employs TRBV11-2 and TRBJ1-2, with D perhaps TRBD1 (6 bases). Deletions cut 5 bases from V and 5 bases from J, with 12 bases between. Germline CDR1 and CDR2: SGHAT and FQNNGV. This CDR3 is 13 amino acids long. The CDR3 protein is CASSARQAYGYTF. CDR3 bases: TGTGCCAGCAGCGCCCGACAGGCGTATGGCTACACCTTC.

The CDR3 DNA reads TGTGCCAGCAGCGCGTTCGGGACAGGGGGGACTGAAGCTTTCTTT. This translates into CASSAFGTGGTEAFF. The V call is TRBV7-2, the J call TRBJ1-1; 11 bases are a match to TRBD1. Unmatched junction bases numbered 7, after V lost 5 bases and J lost 5 bases. Germline V gene sequence: CDR1 SGHTA, CDR2 FQGNSA. CDR3 size: 15 residues. The complete variable domain, with remaining parts taken from reference TRBV7-2 and TRBJ1-1, reads GAGVSQSPSNKVTEKGKDVELRCDPISGHTALYWYRQSLGQGLEFLIYFQGNSAPDKSGLPSDRFSAERTGGSVSTLTIQRTQQEDSAVYLCASSAFGTGGTEAFFGQGTRLTVV.

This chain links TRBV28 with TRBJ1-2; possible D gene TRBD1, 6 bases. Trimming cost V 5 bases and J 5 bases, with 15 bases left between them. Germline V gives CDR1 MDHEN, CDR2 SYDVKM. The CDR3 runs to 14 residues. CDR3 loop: CASSPRGPPYGYTF. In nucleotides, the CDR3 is TGTGCCAGCAGTCCCAGGGGTCCCCCATATGGCTACACCTTC.

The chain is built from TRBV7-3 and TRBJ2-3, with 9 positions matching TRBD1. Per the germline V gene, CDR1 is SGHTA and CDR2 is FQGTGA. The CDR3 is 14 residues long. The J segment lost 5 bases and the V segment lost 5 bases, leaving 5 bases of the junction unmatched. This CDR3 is CASSQQGAIDTQYF. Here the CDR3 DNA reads TGTGCCAGCAGCCAACAGGGGGCAATAGATACGCAGTATTTT.